This T cell receptor (beta chain) was documented in a study of blood T cell repertoires in COVID-19. Produced via immunoSEQ multiplex PCR; TCRdb's table is partial and in-frame only. Of under 200,000 clones listed, around 79% are singletons. This CDR3 has 15 residues. With 3 bases clipped from V and 6 bases from J, the junction kept 9 bases outside the gene matches. The V gene's germline CDR1 is SGHTA and CDR2 FQGNSA. This TCR came from a man aged 45 to 65 who had recovered from COVID-19. Sequences were obtained from PBMCs or T cells enriched from blood (not recorded which). The chain joins TRBV7-2 to TRBJ2-7; 9 nucleotides match TRBD1. Here the CDR3 DNA reads TGTGCCAGCAGCTTCCCTCCGGGACAGGGTACCGAGCAGTACTTC. This sequence encodes CASSFPPGQGTEQYF.